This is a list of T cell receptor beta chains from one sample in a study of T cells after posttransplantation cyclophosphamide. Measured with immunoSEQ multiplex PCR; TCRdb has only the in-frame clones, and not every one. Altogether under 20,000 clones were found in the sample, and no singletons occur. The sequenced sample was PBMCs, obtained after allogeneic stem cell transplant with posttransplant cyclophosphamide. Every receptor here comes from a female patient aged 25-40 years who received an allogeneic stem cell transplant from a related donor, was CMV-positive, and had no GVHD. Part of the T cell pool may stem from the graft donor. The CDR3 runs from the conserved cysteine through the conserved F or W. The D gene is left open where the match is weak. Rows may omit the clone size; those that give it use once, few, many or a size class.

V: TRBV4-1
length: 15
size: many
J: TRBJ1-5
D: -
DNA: TGCGCCAGCAGCCAATACAGGTTGGATAGTCAGCCCCAGCATTTT
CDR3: CASSQYRLDSQPQHF

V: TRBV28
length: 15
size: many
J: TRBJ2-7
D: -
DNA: TGTGCCAGCAGTTTAGGTGGCGGGGATGGGGTTCAGCAGTACTTC
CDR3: CASSLGGGDGVQQYF

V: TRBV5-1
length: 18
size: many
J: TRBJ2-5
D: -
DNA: TGCGCCAGCAGTCCACTTCCTGGGGCCCCGGGGGACCAAGAGACCCAGTACTTC
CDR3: CASSPLPGAPGDQETQYF

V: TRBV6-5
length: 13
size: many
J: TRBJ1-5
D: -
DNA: TGTGCCAGCAGTTATAGTAGCAATCAGCCCCAGCATTTT
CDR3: CASSYSSNQPQHF

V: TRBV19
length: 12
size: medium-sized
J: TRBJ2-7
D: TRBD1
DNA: TGTGCCAGTAGTGACAGGGTCCACGAGCAGTACTTC
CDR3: CASSDRVHEQYF

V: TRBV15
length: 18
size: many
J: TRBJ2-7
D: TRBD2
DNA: TGTGCCACCAGCAGAGGCTTTTTTATAGCGGGAGAAATCTACGAGCAGTACTTC
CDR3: CATSRGFFIAGEIYEQYF

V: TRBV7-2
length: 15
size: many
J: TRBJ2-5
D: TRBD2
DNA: TGTGCCAGCAGATGGTTTAGCGGGAGAATGGAGACCCAGTACTTC
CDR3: CASRWFSGRMETQYF

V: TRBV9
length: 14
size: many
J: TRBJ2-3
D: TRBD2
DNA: TGTGCCAGCAGCGTAAGCGGGAGTAGTGATACGCAGTATTTT
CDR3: CASSVSGSSDTQYF

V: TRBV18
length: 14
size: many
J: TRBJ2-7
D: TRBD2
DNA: TGTGCCAGCTCAGGAGGGACTAGCGCCGGCGAGCAGTACTTC
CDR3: CASSGGTSAGEQYF

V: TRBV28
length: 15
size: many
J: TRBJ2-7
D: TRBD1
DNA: TGTGCCAGCAGTTCGAGGACCTATAGGGGGCTCGAGCAGTACTTC
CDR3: CASSSRTYRGLEQYF

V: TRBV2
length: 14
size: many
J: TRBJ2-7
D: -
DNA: TGTGCCAGCAGTGACTCTAGGTACCCCTACGAGCAGTACTTC
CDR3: CASSDSRYPYEQYF

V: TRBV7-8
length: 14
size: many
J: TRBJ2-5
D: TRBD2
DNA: TGTGCCAGCACTAAGACTAGCGGGACGGAGACCCAGTACTTC
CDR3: CASTKTSGTETQYF

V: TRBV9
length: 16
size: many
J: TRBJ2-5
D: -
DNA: TGTGCCAGCAGCGTAGGCGTGATGGAGGGGAGAGAGACCCAGTACTTC
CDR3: CASSVGVMEGRETQYF

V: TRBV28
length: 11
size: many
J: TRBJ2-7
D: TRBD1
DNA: TGTGCCAGCAGTTTCGGACAGGTGGGGCACTTC
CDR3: CASSFGQVGHF

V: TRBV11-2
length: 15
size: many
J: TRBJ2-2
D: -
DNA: TGTGCCAGCAGCTTAGGCAGGGTAGGCACCGGGGAGCTGTTTTTT
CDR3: CASSLGRVGTGELFF

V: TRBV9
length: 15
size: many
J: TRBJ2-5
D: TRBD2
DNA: TGTGCCAGCAGCGGGGGACTAGCGGACCAAGAGACCCAGTACTTC
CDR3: CASSGGLADQETQYF

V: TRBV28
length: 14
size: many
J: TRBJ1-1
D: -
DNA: TGTGCCAGCAGTCTAACCCAAGAGAAAGCTGAAGCTTTCTTT
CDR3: CASSLTQEKAEAFF

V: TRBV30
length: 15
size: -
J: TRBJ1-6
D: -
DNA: TGTGCCTGGAGTCCTCGGGGGGTTTTAAGGTCACCCCTCCACTTT
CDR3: CAWSPRGVLRSPLHF

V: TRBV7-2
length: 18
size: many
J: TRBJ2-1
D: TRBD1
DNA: TGTGCCAGCAGCCTAACCTACCTCGACAGGGGTGATCGCAATGAGCAGTTCTTC
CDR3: CASSLTYLDRGDRNEQFF

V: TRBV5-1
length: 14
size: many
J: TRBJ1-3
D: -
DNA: TGCGCCAGCAGCTTGGTGGGGAGAGGAAACACCATATATTTT
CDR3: CASSLVGRGNTIYF

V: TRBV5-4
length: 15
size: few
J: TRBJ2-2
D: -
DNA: TGTGCCAGCAGCTCGAGCGGAGGCGGCACCGGGGAGCTGTTCTTT
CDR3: CASSSSGGGTGELFF

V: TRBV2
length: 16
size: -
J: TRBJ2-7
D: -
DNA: TGTGCCATGGCAGGGGCTAGCGGAACCAGTACCTACGAGCAGTACTTC
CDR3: CAMAGASGTSTYEQYF

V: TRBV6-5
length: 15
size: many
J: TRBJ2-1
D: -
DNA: TGTGCCAGCAGTCGAATAGCGGATATATACAATGAGCAGTTCTTC
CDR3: CASSRIADIYNEQFF

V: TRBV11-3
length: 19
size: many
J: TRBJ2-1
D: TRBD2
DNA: TGTGCCAGCGTCTTTTTTGGGGAATCGACAGCGGGAGAGGGCAATGAGCAGTTCTTC
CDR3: CASVFFGESTAGEGNEQFF

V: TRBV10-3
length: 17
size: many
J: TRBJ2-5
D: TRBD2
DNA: TGTGCCATCAGTGAGTCGGTTTCTACGACTAGCTTCGAGACCCAGTACTTC
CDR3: CAISESVSTTSFETQYF

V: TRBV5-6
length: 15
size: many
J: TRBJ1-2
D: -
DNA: TGTGCCAGCAGCTTGAGGACAACGATCAACTATGGCTACACCTTC
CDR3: CASSLRTTINYGYTF

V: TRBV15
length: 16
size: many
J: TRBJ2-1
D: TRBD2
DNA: TGTGCCACCAGCTCCAGACTAGCGGGAGTTGTCAATGAGCAGTTCTTC
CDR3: CATSSRLAGVVNEQFF

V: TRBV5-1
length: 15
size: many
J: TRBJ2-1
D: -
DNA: TGCGCCAGCAGCTTGGAAGGGACTGCGGTGAGGGAGCAGTTCTTC
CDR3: CASSLEGTAVREQFF

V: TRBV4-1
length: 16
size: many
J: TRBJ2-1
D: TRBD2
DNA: TGCGCCAGCAGCCAAAGTGTACTAGCGGGAGTTTATGAGCAGTTCTTC
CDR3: CASSQSVLAGVYEQFF

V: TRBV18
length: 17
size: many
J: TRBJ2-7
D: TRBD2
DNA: TGTGCCAGCTCACCACGGACAGGGACTAGCGGGAGCTACGAGCAGTACTTC
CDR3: CASSPRTGTSGSYEQYF

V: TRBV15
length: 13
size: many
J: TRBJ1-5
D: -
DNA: TGTGCCACCGCGATTCAGGGGTTTCAGCCCCAGCATTTT
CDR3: CATAIQGFQPQHF

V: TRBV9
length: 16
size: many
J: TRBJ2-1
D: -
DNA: TGTGCCAGCAGCGCCTGGGACTTCCTAGCCTACAATGAGCAGTTCTTC
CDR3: CASSAWDFLAYNEQFF

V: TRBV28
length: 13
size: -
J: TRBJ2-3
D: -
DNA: TGTGCCCCCCGCCGGGGACAAGTAGATACGCAGTATTTT
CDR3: CAPRRGQVDTQYF

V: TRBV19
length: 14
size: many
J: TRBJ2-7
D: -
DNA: TGTGCCAGTAGAGACAGCGCCAACTCCTACGAGCAGTACTTC
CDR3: CASRDSANSYEQYF

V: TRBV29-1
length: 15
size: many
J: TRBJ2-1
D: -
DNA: TGCAGCGTTGATCCTCTCGACACCCCCTACAATGAGCAGTTCTTC
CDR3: CSVDPLDTPYNEQFF

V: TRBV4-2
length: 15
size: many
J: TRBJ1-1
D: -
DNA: TGTGCCAGCAGCCAGTCAGGGGCTCTGAACACTGAAGCTTTCTTT
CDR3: CASSQSGALNTEAFF

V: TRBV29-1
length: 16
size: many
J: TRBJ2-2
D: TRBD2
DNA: TGCAGCGTTGGGGGGTTGGGGGGGACGAACACCGGGGAGCTGTTTTTT
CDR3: CSVGGLGGTNTGELFF

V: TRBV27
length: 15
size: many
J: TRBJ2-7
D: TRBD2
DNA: TGTGCCAGCATGCCCCAGGGAGGGGTCTCCTACGAGCAGTACTTC
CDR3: CASMPQGGVSYEQYF

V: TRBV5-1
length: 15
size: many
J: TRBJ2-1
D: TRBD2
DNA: TGCGCCAGCCACGGACTAGCGGGGGGTGGTAATGAGCAGTTCTTC
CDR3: CASHGLAGGGNEQFF

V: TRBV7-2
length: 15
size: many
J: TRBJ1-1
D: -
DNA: TGTGCCAGCAGCTTAAGGGCCCGCGGGGGCACTGAAGCTTTCTTT
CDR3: CASSLRARGGTEAFF

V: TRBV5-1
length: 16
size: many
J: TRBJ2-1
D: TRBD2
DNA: TGCGCCAGCAGCGCTAGCGGGAGGGTCCCCTACAATGAGCAGTTCTTC
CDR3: CASSASGRVPYNEQFF

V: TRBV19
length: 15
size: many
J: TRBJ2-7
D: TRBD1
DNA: TGTGCCAGTAGTACAGAGGCAGGGGGAAGCTACGAGCAGTACTTC
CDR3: CASSTEAGGSYEQYF

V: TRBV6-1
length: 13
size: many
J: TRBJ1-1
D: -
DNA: TGTGCCAGCAACGGGGGGCGCAAAACTGAAGCTTTCTTT
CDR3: CASNGGRKTEAFF

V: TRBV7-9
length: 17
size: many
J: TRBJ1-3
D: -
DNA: TGTGCCAGCAGCACTCGAACAGGACCCATCTCTGGAAACACCATATATTTT
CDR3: CASSTRTGPISGNTIYF

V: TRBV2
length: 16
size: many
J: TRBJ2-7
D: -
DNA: TGTGCCAGCAGTGAGGGCTCCCGGACACCCTTCTACGAGCAGTACTTC
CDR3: CASSEGSRTPFYEQYF

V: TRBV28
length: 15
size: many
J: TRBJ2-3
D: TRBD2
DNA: TGTGCCAGCAGTCCTAGCGGCTTAGGGAGGGATACGCAGTATTTT
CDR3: CASSPSGLGRDTQYF

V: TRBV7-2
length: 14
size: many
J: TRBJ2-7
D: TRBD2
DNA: TGTGCCAGCAGCTCCGGACTAGAACTTTACGAGCAGTACTTC
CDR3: CASSSGLELYEQYF

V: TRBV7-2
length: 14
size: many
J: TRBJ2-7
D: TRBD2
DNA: TGTGCCAGCAGCTTTGGCGGGAGTGCGTACGAGCAGTACTTC
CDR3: CASSFGGSAYEQYF

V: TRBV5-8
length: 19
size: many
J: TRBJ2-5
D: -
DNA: TGTGCCAGCAGCTCCCCCCAAAAGGGGCGGCGAGCGGGTAGAGAGACCCAGTACTTC
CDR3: CASSSPQKGRRAGRETQYF

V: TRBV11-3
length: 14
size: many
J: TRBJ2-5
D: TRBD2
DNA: TGTGCCAGCAGCTTTGCGGGAGGGGGAGAGACCCAGTACTTC
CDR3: CASSFAGGGETQYF